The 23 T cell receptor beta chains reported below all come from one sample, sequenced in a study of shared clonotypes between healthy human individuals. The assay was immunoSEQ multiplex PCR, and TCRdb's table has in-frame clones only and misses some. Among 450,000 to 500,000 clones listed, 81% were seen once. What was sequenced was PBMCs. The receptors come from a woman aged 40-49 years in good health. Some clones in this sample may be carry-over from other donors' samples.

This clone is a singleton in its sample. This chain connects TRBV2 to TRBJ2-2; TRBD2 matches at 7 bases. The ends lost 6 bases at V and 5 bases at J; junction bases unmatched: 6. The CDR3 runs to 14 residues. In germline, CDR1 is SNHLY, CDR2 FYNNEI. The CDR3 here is CASRKSSGTGELFF. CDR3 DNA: TGTGCCAGCAGGAAGTCTAGCGGAACCGGGGAGCTGTTTTTT.

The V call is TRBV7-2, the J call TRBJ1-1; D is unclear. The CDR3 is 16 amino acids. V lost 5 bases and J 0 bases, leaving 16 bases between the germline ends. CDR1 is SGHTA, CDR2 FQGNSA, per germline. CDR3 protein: CASSLLAGSLNTEAFF. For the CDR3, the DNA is TGTGCCAGCAGCCTCTTGGCAGGAAGCTTGAACACTGAAGCTTTCTTT.

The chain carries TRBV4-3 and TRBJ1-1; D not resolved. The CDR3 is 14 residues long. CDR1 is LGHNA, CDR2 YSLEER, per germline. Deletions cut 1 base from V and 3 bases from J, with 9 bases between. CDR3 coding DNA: TGCGCCAGCAGCCAAGGGCGGGGTTACACTGAAGCTTTCTTT. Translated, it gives CASSQGRGYTEAFF.

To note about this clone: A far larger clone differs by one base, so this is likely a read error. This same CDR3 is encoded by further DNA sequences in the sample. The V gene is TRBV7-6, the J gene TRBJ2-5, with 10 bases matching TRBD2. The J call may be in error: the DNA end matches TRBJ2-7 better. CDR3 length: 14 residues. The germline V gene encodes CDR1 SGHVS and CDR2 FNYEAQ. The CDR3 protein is CASSSGTSVYEQYF. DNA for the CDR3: TGTGCCAGCAGCTCTGGGACTAGCGTTTACGAGCAGTACTTC.

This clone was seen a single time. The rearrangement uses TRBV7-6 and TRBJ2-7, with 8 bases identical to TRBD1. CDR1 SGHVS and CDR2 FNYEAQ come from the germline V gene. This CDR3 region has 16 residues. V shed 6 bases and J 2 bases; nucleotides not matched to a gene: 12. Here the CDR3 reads CASREADRDLPYEQYF. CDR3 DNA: TGTGCCAGCAGGGAAGCGGACAGGGATCTTCCCTACGAGCAGTACTTC.

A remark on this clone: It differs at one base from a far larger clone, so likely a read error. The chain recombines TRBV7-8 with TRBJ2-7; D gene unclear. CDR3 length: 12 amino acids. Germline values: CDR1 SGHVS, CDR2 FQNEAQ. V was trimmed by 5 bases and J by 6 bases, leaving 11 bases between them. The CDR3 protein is CASSLIAAEQYF. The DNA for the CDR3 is TGTGCCAGCAGCCTCATAGCAGCCGAGCAGTACTTC.

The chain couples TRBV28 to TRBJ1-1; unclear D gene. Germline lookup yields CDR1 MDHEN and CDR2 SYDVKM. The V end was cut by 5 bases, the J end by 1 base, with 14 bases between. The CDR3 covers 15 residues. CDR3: CASSQQADTNTEAFF. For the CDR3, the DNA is TGTGCCAGCAGTCAACAAGCCGACACGAACACTGAAGCTTTCTTT.

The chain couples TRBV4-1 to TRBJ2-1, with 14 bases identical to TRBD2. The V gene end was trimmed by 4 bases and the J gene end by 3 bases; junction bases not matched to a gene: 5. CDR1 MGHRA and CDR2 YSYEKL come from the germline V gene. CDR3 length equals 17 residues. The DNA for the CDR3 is TGCGCCAGCAGCCGCTCGGGACTAGCGGGAGACTACAATGAGCAGTTCTTC. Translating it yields CASSRSGLAGDYNEQFF.

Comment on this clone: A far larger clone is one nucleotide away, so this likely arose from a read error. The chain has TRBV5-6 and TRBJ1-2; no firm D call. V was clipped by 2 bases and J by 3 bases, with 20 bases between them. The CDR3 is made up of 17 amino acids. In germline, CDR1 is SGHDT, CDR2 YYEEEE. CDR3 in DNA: TGTGCCAGCAGCTTTCTCTCGTGGGCGGAGATAGACTATGGCTACACCTTC. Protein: CASSFLSWAEIDYGYTF.

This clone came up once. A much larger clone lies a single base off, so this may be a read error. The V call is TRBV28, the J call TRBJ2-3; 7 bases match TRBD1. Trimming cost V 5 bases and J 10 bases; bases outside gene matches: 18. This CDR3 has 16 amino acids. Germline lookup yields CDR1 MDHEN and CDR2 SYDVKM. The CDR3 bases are TGTGCCAGCAGTAGACCCCCCTGGACAGGCAGGCAGTCGCAGTATTTT. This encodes CASSRPPWTGRQSQYF.

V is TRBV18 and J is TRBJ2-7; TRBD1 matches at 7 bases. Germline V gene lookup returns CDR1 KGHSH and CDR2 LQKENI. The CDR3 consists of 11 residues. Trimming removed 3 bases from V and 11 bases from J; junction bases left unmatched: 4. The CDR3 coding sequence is TGTGCCAGCTCACCCGAGACAGGGAAGTACTTC. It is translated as CASSPETGKYF.

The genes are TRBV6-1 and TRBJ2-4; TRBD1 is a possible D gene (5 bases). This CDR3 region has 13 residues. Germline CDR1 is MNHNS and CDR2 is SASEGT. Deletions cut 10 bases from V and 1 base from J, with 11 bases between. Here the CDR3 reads CATQDQAKNIQYF. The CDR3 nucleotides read TGTGCCACACAGGACCAGGCCAAAAACATTCAGTACTTC.

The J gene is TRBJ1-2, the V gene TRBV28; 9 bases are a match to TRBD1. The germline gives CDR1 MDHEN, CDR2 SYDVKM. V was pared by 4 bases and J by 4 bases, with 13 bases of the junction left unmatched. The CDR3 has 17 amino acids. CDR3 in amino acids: CASSSPLGTGTLYGYTF. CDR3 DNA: TGTGCCAGCAGTTCCCCACTCGGGACAGGGACCCTCTATGGCTACACCTTC.

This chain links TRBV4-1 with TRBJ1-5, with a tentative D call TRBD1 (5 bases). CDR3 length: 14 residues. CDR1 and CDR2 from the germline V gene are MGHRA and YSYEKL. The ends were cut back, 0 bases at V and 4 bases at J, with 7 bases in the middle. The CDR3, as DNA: TGCGCCAGCAGCCAAGATGGGGGTAATCAGCCCCAGCATTTT. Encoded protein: CASSQDGGNQPQHF.

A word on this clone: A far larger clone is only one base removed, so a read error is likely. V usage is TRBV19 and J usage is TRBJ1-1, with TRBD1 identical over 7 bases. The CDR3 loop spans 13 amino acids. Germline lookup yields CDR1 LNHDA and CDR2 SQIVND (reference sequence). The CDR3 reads CDSKGARNTEAFF. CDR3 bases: TGTGACAGTAAGGGGGCGCGGAACACTGAAGCTTTCTTT.

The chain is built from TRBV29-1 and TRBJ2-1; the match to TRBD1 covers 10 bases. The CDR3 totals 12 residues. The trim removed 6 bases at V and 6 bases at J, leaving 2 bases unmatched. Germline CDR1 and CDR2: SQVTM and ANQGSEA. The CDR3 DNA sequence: TGCAGCGTCCGGGACAGGGGCAATGAGCAGTTCTTC. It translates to CSVRDRGNEQFF.

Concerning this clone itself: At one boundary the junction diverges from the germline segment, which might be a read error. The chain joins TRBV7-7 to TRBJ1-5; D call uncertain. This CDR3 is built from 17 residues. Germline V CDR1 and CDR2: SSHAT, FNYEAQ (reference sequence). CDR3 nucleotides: TGTGCTAGCAGCTTATATATCCGGGTGTGGTGCAATCAGCCCCAGCATTTT. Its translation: CASSLYIRVWCNQPQHF.

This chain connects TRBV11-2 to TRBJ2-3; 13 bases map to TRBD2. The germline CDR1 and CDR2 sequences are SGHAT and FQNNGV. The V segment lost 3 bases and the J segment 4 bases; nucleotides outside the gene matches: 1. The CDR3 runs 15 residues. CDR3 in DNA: TGTGCCAGCAGCTTTGGACTAGCGGGGGCAGATACGCAGTATTTT. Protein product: CASSFGLAGADTQYF.

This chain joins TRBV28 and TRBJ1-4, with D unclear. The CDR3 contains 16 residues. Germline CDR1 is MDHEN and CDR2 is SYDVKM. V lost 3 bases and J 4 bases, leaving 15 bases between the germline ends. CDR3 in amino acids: CASSFLGISYNEKLFF. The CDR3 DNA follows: TGTGCCAGCAGTTTCCTCGGGATTTCTTATAATGAAAAACTGTTTTTT. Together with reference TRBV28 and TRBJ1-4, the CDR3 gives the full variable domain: DVKVTQSSRYLVKRTGEKVFLECVQDMDHENMFWYRQDPGLGLRLIYFSYDVKMKEKGDIPEGYSVSREKKERFSLILESASTNQTSMYLCASSFLGISYNEKLFFGSGTQLSVL.

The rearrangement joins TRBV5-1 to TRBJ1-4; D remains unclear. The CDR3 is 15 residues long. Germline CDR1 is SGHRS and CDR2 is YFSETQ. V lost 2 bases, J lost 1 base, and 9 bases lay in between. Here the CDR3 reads CASSLAGITNEKLFF. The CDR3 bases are TGCGCCAGCAGCTTAGCGGGGATAACTAATGAAAAACTGTTTTTT.

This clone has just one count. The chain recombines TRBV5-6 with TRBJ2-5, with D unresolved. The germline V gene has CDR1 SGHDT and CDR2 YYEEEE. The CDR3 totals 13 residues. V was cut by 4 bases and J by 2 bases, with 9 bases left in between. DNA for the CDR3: TGTGCCAGCAGCGAAAGTTATCAAGAGACCCAGTACTTC. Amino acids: CASSESYQETQYF.

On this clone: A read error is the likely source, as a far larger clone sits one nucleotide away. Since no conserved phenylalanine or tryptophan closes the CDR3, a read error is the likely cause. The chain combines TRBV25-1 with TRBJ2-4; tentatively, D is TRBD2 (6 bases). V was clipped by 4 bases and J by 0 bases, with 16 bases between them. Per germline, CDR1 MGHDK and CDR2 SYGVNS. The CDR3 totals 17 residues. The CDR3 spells CASSAGTGDLAKNIQYL. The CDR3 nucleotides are TGTGCCAGCAGTGCTGGGACGGGAGATCTAGCCAAAAACATTCAGTACTTA.

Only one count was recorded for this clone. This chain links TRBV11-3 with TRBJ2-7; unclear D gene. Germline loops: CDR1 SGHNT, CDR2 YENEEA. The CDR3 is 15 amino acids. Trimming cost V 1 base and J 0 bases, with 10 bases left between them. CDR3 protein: CASSLGARPSYEQYF. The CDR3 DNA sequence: TGTGCCAGCAGCTTAGGAGCCAGGCCCTCCTACGAGCAGTACTTC.